These 31 T cell receptor beta chains came from one sample sequenced in a study of T cells in Graves' hyperthyroidism and ophthalmopathy. Amplified TCR beta CDR3 regions came from RNA transcripts. Initially, a first-round RT-PCR of the TCR CDR3 employed the HTBI primer set. TCRdb recomputed calls from the multiplex PCR reads with MiXCR, one row per CDR3 protein. The sample yields over 250,000 distinct CDR3 sequences, 25% seen once. Sequenced sample: blood. The source is a man in his forties with Graves' hyperthyroidism that later progressed to Graves' ophthalmopathy.

The chain links TRBV16 to TRBJ2-7; 7 bases agree with TRBD1. Per the germline V gene, CDR1 is KGHSY and CDR2 is FQNENV. This CDR3 region has 17 residues. V lost 1 base to trimming and J lost 2 bases; unmatched junction nucleotides: 11. CDR3 in DNA: TGTGCCAGCAGCCAATTCGGCCAGCGGCAGGGGGCCTACGAGCAGTACTTC. Its protein product is CASSQFGQRQGAYEQYF.

The chain combines TRBV28 with TRBJ2-7; possibly TRBD2 for D (5 bases). Germline loops: CDR1 MDHEN, CDR2 SYDVKM. Trimming removed 6 bases at V and 9 bases at J, with 18 bases between. The CDR3 extends over 13 amino acids. The CDR3 region is CASSAPGILVQYF. The DNA for the CDR3 is TGTGCCAGCAGCGCCCCGGGGATCCTTGTGCAGTACTTC.

Many counts were recorded for this clonotype. This chain uses TRBV20-1 with TRBJ2-5, with D tentatively TRBD2 (6 bases). V was clipped by 5 bases and J by 4 bases, with 14 bases between them. The CDR3 consists of 13 residues. The germline CDR1 and CDR2 sequences are DFQATT and SNEGSKA (reference sequence). The CDR3 DNA reads as TGCAGTGCTCCATCGGAGGGTTCAGAGACCCAGTACTTC. Residues: CSAPSEGSETQYF.

This clonotype was seen at least ten times. CDR3 sequence reads: CARPGAGPVGQYF. CDR3 DNA sequence: TGTGCCCGACCGGGAGCAGGGCCCGTGGGGCAGTACTTC. This chain links TRBV6-8 with TRBJ2-7; a weak D match, TRBD2 (6 bases). CDR1 and CDR2 (germline): MNHGY, SAAAGT. The CDR3 covers 13 residues. V was shortened by 11 bases and J by 9 bases, with 23 bases between the two germline ends.

This clonotype has a count of ten or more. The V and J genes are TRBV7-3 and TRBJ2-5, with a weak D call TRBD1 (6 bases). Germline V gene data show CDR1 as SGHTA and CDR2 as FQGTGA. CDR3 size: 14 residues. The V and J ends lost 5 bases and 3 bases respectively, with 13 bases between them. The CDR3 DNA reads TGTGCCAGCAGCCGGGGACCAGGGGAAGAGACCCAGTACTTC. Residues: CASSRGPGEETQYF.

The chain combines TRBV19 with TRBJ1-5; D is uncertain. The CDR3 consists of 14 residues. Germline values: CDR1 LNHDA, CDR2 SQIVND (reference sequence). V was shortened by 4 bases and J by 1 base, with 8 bases between the two germline ends. The CDR3 DNA reads TGTGCCAGTAGTACGCAGGAGAGCAATCAGCCCCAGCATTTT. Its protein is CASSTQESNQPQHF.

This clonotype was counted ten times or more. V and J are TRBV28 and TRBJ2-7; D may correspond to TRBD1 or TRBD2 (5 bases each). The CDR3 loop spans 16 amino acids. V gave up 7 bases and J gave up 3 bases, with 22 bases separating them. Germline V gene data show CDR1 as MDHEN and CDR2 as SYDVKM. CDR3: CASTEIGRGLLYEQYF. For the CDR3, the DNA is TGTGCCAGCACCGAAATAGGTCGGGGCCTTCTCTACGAGCAGTACTTC. Variable domain in full (rest from reference TRBV28 and TRBJ2-7): DVKVTQSSRYLVKRTGEKVFLECVQDMDHENMFWYRQDPGLGLRLIYFSYDVKMKEKGDIPEGYSVSREKKERFSLILESASTNQTSMYLCASTEIGRGLLYEQYFGPGTRLTVT.

This clonotype was seen many times. The V call is TRBV20-1, the J call TRBJ1-3; TRBD1 matches 11 bases. V shed 5 bases, J shed 7 bases, and the junction held 4 bases outside the gene matches. The CDR3 loop spans 13 amino acids. Germline loops: CDR1 DFQATT, CDR2 SNEGSKA (reference sequence). The DNA of the CDR3 is TGCAGTGCTCGCCGGGACAGGGGGAACACCATATATTTT. It is translated as CSARRDRGNTIYF.

A note on this clonotype: An end of the junction differs from the germline gene, which may be a read error. The J gene is TRBJ2-7, the V gene TRBV15; possibly TRBD1 or TRBD2 for D (5 bases each). Germline lookup yields CDR1 LNHNV and CDR2 YYDKDF (reference sequence). This CDR3 has 11 amino acids. CDR3 coding DNA: TGTGCGACCAGGGACCAAGTCGAGCAGTACTTC. Amino acids: CATRDQVEQYF.

This clonotype was detected many times. This chain joins TRBV19 and TRBJ2-3; 8 bases map to TRBD2. Germline loops: CDR1 LNHDA, CDR2 SQIVND (reference sequence). The J segment lost 0 bases and the V segment lost 4 bases, leaving 6 bases of the junction unmatched. The CDR3 runs 16 residues. Here the CDR3 reads CASSRGTSTSTDTQYF. The DNA of the CDR3 is TGTGCCAGTAGTAGAGGGACTAGTACTAGCACAGATACGCAGTATTTT.

This clonotype was counted ten times or more. Its ends do not fully match the called genes, so a read error is possible. This chain uses TRBV14 with TRBJ2-7, with D tentatively TRBD2 (5 bases). Germline V gives CDR1 SGHDN, CDR2 FVKESK. The CDR3 consists of 15 residues. CDR3 nucleotide sequence: TGTGCCAACAGCCAAGGCGGCGGGCTGCCCTACGAGCAGTACTTC. Protein product: CANSQGGGLPYEQYF.

There are many counts of this clonotype. The chain has TRBV12-3 or TRBV12-4 and TRBJ1-2; no clear D gene. The CDR3 has 12 residues. Trimming took 6 bases from V and 8 from J, leaving 13 bases between them. The CDR3 DNA reads TGTGCCAGCAGCCCCGGTCACTCGGGCTACACCTTC. This sequence encodes CASSPGHSGYTF.

This clonotype has ten or more counts. The chain carries TRBV18 and TRBJ2-5; 9 bases align to TRBD1. This CDR3 is built from 16 residues. CDR1 is KGHSH, CDR2 LQKENI, per germline. The J segment lost 1 base and the V segment lost 3 bases, leaving 6 bases of the junction unmatched. The CDR3 region is CASSPGQGGGQETQYF. The CDR3 nucleotides are TGTGCCAGCTCACCGGGACAGGGAGGAGGCCAAGAGACCCAGTACTTC.

The V and J genes are TRBV6-5 and TRBJ2-7, with D possibly matching TRBD2 (5 bases). CDR1 and CDR2 (germline): MNHEY, SVGAGI. With 0 bases removed from V and 5 bases from J, the gap between germline ends came to 8 bases. CDR3 length: 13 residues. DNA for the CDR3: TGTGCCAGCAGTTACTCGGCCGGGAACGAGCAGTACTTC. Its protein product is CASSYSAGNEQYF.

This clonotype was picked up many times. The V call is TRBV6-1, the J call TRBJ2-7; 11 bases line up with TRBD2. Losses at the gene ends were 5 bases for V and 5 bases for J; bases not matched to a gene: 5. The CDR3 sequence is 14 residues long. Germline loops: CDR1 MNHNS, CDR2 SASEGT. CDR3 residues: CASSPGTSGNEQYF. For the CDR3, the DNA is TGTGCCAGCAGTCCCGGGACTAGCGGAAACGAGCAGTACTTC.

In its sample, this clonotype was seen a few times. V and J are TRBV6-2 or TRBV6-3 and TRBJ1-1; 8 nucleotides align to TRBD1. J was trimmed by 2 bases and V by 5 bases; bases with no gene match: 10. The CDR3 contains 16 residues. Germline V CDR1 and CDR2: MNHEY, SVGEGT. For the CDR3, the DNA is TGTGCCAGCAGTAGGGGGAGGACAGGGACCAACACTGAAGCTTTCTTT. Translating gives CASSRGRTGTNTEAFF.

Notes on this clonotype: Its ends do not fully match the called genes, so a read error is possible. V and J are TRBV18 and TRBJ2-7; TRBD2 matches at 15 bases. The CDR3 covers 17 residues. Looked up from germline, CDR1 is KGHSH and CDR2 is LQKENI. The CDR3 here is CAGSPGTSGRSSYEQYF. Written as DNA, the CDR3 is TGTGCCGGCTCACCCGGGACTAGCGGGAGGAGTTCCTACGAGCAGTACTTC.

The rearrangement uses TRBV13 and TRBJ2-7; D tentatively fits TRBD1 or TRBD2 (5 bases each). The germline V gene has CDR1 PRHDT and CDR2 FYEKMQ (reference sequence). This CDR3 is built from 14 residues. The ends were cut back, 7 bases at V and 9 bases at J, with 22 bases in the middle. The DNA for the CDR3 is TGTGCCAGCAACCGCCGGGACGGAGCCTTAGGGCAGTACTTC. Translation: CASNRRDGALGQYF.

This clonotype came up many times. The rearrangement links TRBV6-1 to TRBJ2-7; perhaps TRBD2 as D (6 bases). The germline CDR1 and CDR2 sequences are MNHNS and SASEGT. V lost 6 bases and J 0 bases, leaving 15 bases between the germline ends. The CDR3 consists of 15 residues. The CDR3 nucleotides read TGTGCCAGCAGGGTCAGCGGGCTCGGCTCCTACGAGCAGTACTTC. Translation gives CASRVSGLGSYEQYF.

This clonotype showed up many times. The chain couples TRBV10-3 to TRBJ1-5; D is unclear. CDR1 and CDR2 from the germline V gene are ENHRY and SYGVKD. CDR3 length equals 14 residues. Trimming shortened V by 6 bases and J by 6 bases, and 15 bases separated the two germline ends. The CDR3 DNA reads TGTGCCATCAGCGTTGCACAGCTTGGTCAGCCCCAGCATTTT. It yields the protein CAISVAQLGQPQHF.

The genes are TRBV6-2 or TRBV6-3 and TRBJ2-7; D uncertain. Trimming stripped 3 bases from V and 0 bases from J, with 6 bases between. Germline CDR1 and CDR2: MNHEY and SVGEGT. There are 13 residues in the CDR3. CDR3 coding DNA: TGTGCCAGCAGTTATGTGGGCTCCTACGAGCAGTACTTC. Translated: CASSYVGSYEQYF.

This clonotype was observed many times. V gene TRBV9 combines with J gene TRBJ1-5, with 7 positions matching TRBD1. Germline CDR1 SGDLS, CDR2 YYNGEE. This CDR3 spans 15 amino acids. The junction had 8 bases not matched to a gene; V was cut back by 3 bases and J by 5 bases. The CDR3 DNA is TGTGCCAGCAGCGCATTGGGACAGCCGGATCAGCCCCAGCATTTT. Protein sequence: CASSALGQPDQPQHF.

This clonotype appeared many times. This chain uses TRBV6-2 or TRBV6-3 with TRBJ2-7, with D possibly matching TRBD2 (6 bases). The V end was cut by 6 bases, the J end by 2 bases, with 14 bases between. The CDR3 totals 14 residues. Per the germline V gene, CDR1 is MNHEY and CDR2 is SVGEGT. CDR3 region: CASRERDSAYEQYF. The CDR3 DNA sequence: TGTGCCAGCAGAGAACGGGACTCCGCCTACGAGCAGTACTTC.

This clonotype appeared many times. The gene calls are TRBV27 and TRBJ2-2, with 11 bases fitting TRBD2. The junction had 6 bases not matched to a gene; V was cut back by 4 bases and J by 2 bases. The germline V gene encodes CDR1 MNHEY and CDR2 SMNVEV (reference sequence). The CDR3 is made up of 17 amino acids. In DNA, the CDR3 is TGTGCCAGCAGTTATCAACTAGCGGGAGCTAACACCGGGGAGCTGTTTTTT. Amino acid sequence: CASSYQLAGANTGELFF.

The rearrangement links TRBV20-1 to TRBJ1-5; D call uncertain. Germline V gene sequence: CDR1 DFQATT, CDR2 SNEGSKA (reference sequence). CDR3 length: 13 amino acids. Between the trimmed V and J ends, which lost 3 bases and 12 bases, there was a span of 18 bases. CDR3 in DNA: TGCAGTGCTAGTAAACTAGCGTCCGGCCACCAGCATTTT. Residues: CSASKLASGHQHF.

The V gene is TRBV6-5, the J gene TRBJ2-7; 7 bases are a match to TRBD2. Per the germline V gene, CDR1 is MNHEY and CDR2 is SVGAGI. Trimming removed 0 bases from V and 5 bases from J; junction bases left unmatched: 7. There are 15 residues in the CDR3. CDR3 sequence reads: CASSYSAGEGNEQYF. Written as DNA, the CDR3 is TGTGCCAGCAGTTACTCCGCGGGAGAGGGTAACGAGCAGTACTTC.

This clonotype was seen repeatedly, ten times or more. The chain recombines TRBV12-3 or TRBV12-4 with TRBJ2-5; 9 bases agree with TRBD1. The CDR3 runs 15 residues. Trimming at V came to 3 bases and at J to 4 bases, leaving 6 bases not matched to a gene. In DNA form, the CDR3 reads TGTGCCAGCAGTTTCCCGGGACAGGGAATAGAGACCCAGTACTTC. Its translation is CASSFPGQGIETQYF.

This clonotype was picked up many times. This chain links TRBV6-1 with TRBJ2-7; 8 nucleotides align to TRBD2. The CDR3 extends over 14 amino acids. CDR1 and CDR2 (germline): MNHNS, SASEGT. V trimming: 3 bases; J trimming: 12 bases; junction bases outside the gene matches: 13. The CDR3 coding sequence is TGTGCCAGCAGTGACCCCCCGGGACTAGAGAGTCGGTACTTC. Its translation: CASSDPPGLESRYF.

This clonotype was picked up many times. This chain connects TRBV2 to TRBJ1-2; D is unclear. The V gene's germline CDR1 is SNHLY and CDR2 FYNNEI. This CDR3 comprises 14 residues. Trimming stripped 7 bases from V and 0 bases from J, with 12 bases between. CDR3 loop: CASKEDGPNYGYTF. The CDR3 DNA is TGTGCCAGCAAGGAGGACGGACCTAACTATGGCTACACCTTC.

The gene calls are TRBV12-3 or TRBV12-4 and TRBJ2-7; TRBD2 matches at 12 bases. V gave up 4 bases and J gave up 6 bases; unmatched junction bases: 4. This CDR3 contains 14 residues. CDR3 protein: CASSSRLAGAEQYF. DNA for the CDR3: TGTGCCAGCAGTTCACGACTAGCGGGAGCCGAGCAGTACTTC.

This clonotype was seen many times. This rearrangement joins TRBV20-1 to TRBJ2-7; D uncertain. V was clipped by 3 bases and J by 0 bases, with 9 bases between them. This CDR3 has 13 amino acids. CDR1 and CDR2 from the germline V gene are DFQATT and SNEGSKA (reference sequence). Here the CDR3 DNA reads TGCAGTGCTAGTGCGCCCGACTCCTACGAGCAGTACTTC. It specifies CSASAPDSYEQYF.